This entry is about one T cell receptor (beta chain). A read error may explain this, as a much larger clone is one base away. This entry is derived from a study of T cells in Graves' hyperthyroidism and ophthalmopathy. V trimming: 7 bases; J trimming: 3 bases; junction bases outside the gene matches: 11. CDR3 length equals 15 residues. The germline CDR1 and CDR2 sequences are SGHRS and YFSETQ. Amplification targeted TCR beta CDR3 regions from RNA transcripts. With the HTBI primer set, the TCR CDR3 went through a first round of RT-PCR. TCRdb used MiXCR to reprocess the multiplex PCR reads, holding one entry per CDR3 protein. This sample carries 550,000 to 800,000 distinct CDR3 sequences, roughly 17% of them seen once, and the ten largest clones take around 15%.

The sequenced material came from blood. This sequence joins TRBV5-1 and TRBJ2-7; 9 positions agree with TRBD1. The receptor was derived from a man between 45 and 60 years old with Graves' hyperthyroidism. The CDR3 loop is CASRERQGVHYEQYF. For the CDR3, the DNA is TGCGCCAGCCGCGAAAGACAGGGGGTTCACTACGAGCAGTACTTC.